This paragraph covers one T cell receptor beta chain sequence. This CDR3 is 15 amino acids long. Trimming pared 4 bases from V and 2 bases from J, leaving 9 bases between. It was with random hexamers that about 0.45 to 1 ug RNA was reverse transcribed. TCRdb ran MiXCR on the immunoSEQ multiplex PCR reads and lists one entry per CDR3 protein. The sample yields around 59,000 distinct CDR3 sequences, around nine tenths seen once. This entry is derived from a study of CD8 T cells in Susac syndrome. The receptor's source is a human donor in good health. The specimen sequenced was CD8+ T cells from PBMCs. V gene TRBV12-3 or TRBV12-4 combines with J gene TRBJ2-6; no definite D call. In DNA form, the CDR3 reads TGTGCCAGCAGTTATCAGGAAACTGGGGCCAACGTCCTGACTTTC. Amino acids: CASSYQETGANVLTF.